This T cell receptor (beta chain) was captured in a study of blood T cells in healthy people across ages. General study findings and limits: Strong correlation linked observed beta diversity and percent naive T cells. PBMC samples, being unsorted, prevented any conclusive comparison of naive and antigen-experienced cells.

Caucasian, healthy and from Russia, the donors were aged between 6 and 90. The germline V gene has CDR1 SGHRS and CDR2 YFSETQ. This CDR3 region has 15 residues. Trimming took 4 bases from V and 2 from J, leaving 14 bases between them. The authors ran a second PCR of about 6 to 11 cycles using a sample-barcoded 5' primer and a J-beta primer mix. Each CDR3 protein is one row after TCRdb ran MiXCR on the 5' RACE reads. The sample consists of 650,000 to 1,000,000 distinct CDR3 sequences, roughly 34% of them appearing once. This clonotype has just a few counts. Antigen: not known. The chain uses TRBV5-1 and TRBJ2-3; D gene ambiguous. This clonotype originated in a man younger than 30 in good health. Sequences were obtained from blood. DNA of the CDR3: TGCGCCAGCAGCCCCGTTAAAGGGAACACAGATACGCAGTATTTT. It encodes CASSPVKGNTDTQYF.